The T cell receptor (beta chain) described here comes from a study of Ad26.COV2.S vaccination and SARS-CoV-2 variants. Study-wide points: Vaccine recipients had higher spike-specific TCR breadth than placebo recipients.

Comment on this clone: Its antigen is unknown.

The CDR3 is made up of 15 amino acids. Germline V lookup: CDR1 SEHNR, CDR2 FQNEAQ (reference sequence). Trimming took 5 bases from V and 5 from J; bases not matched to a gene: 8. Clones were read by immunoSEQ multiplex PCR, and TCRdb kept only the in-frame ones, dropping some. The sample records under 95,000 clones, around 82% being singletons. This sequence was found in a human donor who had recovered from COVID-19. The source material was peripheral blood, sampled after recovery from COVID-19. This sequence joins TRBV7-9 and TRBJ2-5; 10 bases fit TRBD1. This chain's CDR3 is CASSQNRDRGETQYF. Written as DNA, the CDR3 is TGTGCCAGCAGCCAGAACCGGGACAGGGGTGAGACCCAGTACTTC.